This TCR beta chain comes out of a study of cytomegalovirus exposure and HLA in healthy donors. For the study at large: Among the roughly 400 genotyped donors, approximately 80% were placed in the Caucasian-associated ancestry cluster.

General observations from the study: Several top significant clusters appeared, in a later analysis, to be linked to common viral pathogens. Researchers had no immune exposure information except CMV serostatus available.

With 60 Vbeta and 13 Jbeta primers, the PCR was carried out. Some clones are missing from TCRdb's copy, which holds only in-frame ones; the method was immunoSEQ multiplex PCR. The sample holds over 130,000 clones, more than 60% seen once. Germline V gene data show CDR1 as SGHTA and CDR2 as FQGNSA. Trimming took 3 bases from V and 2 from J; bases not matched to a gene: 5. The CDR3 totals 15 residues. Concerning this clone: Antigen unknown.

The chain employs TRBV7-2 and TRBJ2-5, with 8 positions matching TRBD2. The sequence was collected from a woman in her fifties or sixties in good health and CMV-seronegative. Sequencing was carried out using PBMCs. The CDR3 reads CASSFRREGQETQYF. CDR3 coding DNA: TGTGCCAGCAGCTTCCGCCGGGAGGGGCAAGAGACCCAGTACTTC.